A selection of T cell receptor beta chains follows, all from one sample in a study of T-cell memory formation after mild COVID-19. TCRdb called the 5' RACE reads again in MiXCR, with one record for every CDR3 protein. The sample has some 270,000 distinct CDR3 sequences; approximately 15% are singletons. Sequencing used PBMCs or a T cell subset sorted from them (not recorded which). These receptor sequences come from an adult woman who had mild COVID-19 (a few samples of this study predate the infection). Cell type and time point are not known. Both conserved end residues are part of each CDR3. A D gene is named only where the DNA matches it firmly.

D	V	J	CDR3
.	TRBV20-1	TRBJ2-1	CSAIRGASYNEQFF
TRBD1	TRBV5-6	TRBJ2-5	CASSRTGVGTQYF
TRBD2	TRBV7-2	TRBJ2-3	CASSHGLAGSSTDTQYF
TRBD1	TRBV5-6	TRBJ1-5	CASSTGTGGYQPQHF
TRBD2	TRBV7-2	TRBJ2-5	CASSLVPAGVPTQYF
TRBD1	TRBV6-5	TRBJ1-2	CASSHAGQRHLISGYTF
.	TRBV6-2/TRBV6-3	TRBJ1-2	CASSHQVDGYTF
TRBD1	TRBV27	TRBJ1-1	CASRPDRAFGAFF
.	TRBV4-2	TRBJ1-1	CASSLGRTNTEAFF
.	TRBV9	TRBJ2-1	CASSVGLATSLGDNEQFF
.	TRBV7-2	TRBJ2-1	CASSLSQRQSNEQFF
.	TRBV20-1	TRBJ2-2	CSAARANTGELFF
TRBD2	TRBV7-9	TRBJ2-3	CASSLPRTSGGLTDTQYF
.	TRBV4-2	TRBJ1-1	CASSQVRGEGTEAFF
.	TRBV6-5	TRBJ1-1	CASSYSPGLNTEAFF
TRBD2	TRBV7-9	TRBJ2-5	CASSFLAGRQETQYF
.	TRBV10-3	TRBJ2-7	CAITAGLAYEQYF
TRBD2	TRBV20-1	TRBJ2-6	CSARLGLAGGQSSGANVLTF
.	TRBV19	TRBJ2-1	CASSIGLGGNEQFF
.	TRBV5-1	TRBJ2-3	CASSLGGGGNTDTQYF
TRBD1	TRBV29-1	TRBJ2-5	CSVRTGQETQYF
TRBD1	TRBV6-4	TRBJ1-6	CASRTTGGSYNSPLHF
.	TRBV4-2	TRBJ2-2	CASSQGGPGELFF
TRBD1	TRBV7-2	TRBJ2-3	CASSLVGTGGTDTQYF
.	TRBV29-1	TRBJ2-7	CSVLGRVSYEQYF
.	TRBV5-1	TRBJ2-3	CASSLDFPRRGLRTDTQYF
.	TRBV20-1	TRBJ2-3	CSARSRGYTDTQYF
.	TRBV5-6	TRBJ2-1	CASSLDQNEQFF
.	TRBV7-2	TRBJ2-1	CASSFGLAHYNEQFF
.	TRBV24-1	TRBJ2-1	CATSDSGFTEQFF
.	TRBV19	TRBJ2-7	CASSGRGVAYEQYF
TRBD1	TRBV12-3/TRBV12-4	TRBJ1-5	CASSRHDRGQPQHF
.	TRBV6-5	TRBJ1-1	CASSYEERFAEAFF
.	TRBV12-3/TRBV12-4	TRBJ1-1	CASSPPRMNTEAFF
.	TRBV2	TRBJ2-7	CASSERLWTYEQYF
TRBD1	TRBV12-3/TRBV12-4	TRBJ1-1	CASSLTLDRGNTEAFF
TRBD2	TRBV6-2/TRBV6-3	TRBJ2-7	CASSSGLAGLTYEQYF
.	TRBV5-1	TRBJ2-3	CASSPALTDTQYF
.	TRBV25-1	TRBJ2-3	CASSEFSPTRDTQYF
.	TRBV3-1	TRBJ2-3	CASSQTEVDTQYF
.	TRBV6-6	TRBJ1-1	CASSYSRGGELMNTEAFF
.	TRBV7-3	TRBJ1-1	CASSLDSSTEAFF
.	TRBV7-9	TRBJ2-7	CASSSFRRVGSYEQYF
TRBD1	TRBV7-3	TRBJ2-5	CASSSSGTGLETQYF
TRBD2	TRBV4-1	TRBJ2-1	CASSQGGGAYNEQFF
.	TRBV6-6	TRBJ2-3	CASSYISTDTQYF
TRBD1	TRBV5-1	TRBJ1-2	CASSLGTTGNPYGYTF
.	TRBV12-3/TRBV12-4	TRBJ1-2	CASSLGINYGYTF
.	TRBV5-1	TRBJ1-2	CASSLDTTNYGYTF
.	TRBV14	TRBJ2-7	CASSSAPWQQYF
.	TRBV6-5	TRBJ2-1	CASSTRETGLYNEQFF
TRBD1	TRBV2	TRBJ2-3	CASGLQGVIDTQYF
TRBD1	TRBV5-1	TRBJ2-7	CASSGSRDSSYEQYF
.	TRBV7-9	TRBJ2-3	CASSLGGSTDTQCF
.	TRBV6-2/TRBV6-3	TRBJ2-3	CASGGWHRYTDTQYF
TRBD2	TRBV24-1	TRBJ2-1	CATPGRGTSGSPLYNEQFF
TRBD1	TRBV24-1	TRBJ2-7	CATSETGSLYYEQYF
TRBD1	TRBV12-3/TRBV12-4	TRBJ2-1	CASSSAGTGGYNEQFF
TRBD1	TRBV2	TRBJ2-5	CASTPLGTVQETQYF